These 31 T cell receptor beta chains originate from one sample sequenced in a study of blood T cell repertoires in COVID-19. Data came from immunoSEQ multiplex PCR; TCRdb stores just in-frame clones and leaves some out. The sample records about 330,000 clones, 70% to 90% being singletons. Sequenced: peripheral blood. Receptor source: a human donor in a cohort sampled during active COVID-19.

The chain employs TRBV19 and TRBJ2-3, with 13 bases matching TRBD2. The length of the CDR3 is 17 residues. Germline V gives CDR1 LNHDA, CDR2 SQIVND (reference sequence). J lost 1 base, V lost 7 bases, and 8 bases had no gene match. The CDR3 DNA follows: TGTGCCAGTACCATAAACGGACTAGCGGGGGGCACAGATACGCAGTATTTT. Its translation: CASTINGLAGGTDTQYF.

The chain combines TRBV28 with TRBJ1-1; 7 bases match TRBD1. The CDR3 is 16 residues long. The V gene's germline CDR1 is MDHEN and CDR2 SYDVKM. The trim removed 8 bases at V and 2 bases at J, leaving 14 bases unmatched. CDR3 residues: CASYPTRGTANTEAFF. The CDR3 DNA reads TGTGCCAGCTACCCAACGAGGGGGACAGCAAACACTGAAGCTTTCTTT.

V usage is TRBV6-5 and J usage is TRBJ1-6, with D maybe TRBD1 (6 bases). Germline V gene lookup returns CDR1 MNHEY and CDR2 SVGAGI. The CDR3 sequence is 15 residues long. V gave up 0 bases and J gave up 7 bases, with 10 bases separating them. The CDR3 region has the DNA TGTGCCAGCAGTTACTCGAGACAGGTCAATTCACCCCTCCACTTT. Encoded protein: CASSYSRQVNSPLHF.

The rearrangement joins TRBV21-1 to TRBJ2-1; TRBD1 reflects the table's D call only, with no check against the DNA. TRBV21-1 is a pseudogene segment. This CDR3 is built from 16 residues. This CDR3 reads CASSKDPRGRDSEQFF. Written as DNA, the CDR3 is TGTGCCAGCAGCAAAGACCCAAGGGGGCGGGACTCTGAGCAGTTCTTC.

The chain couples TRBV21-1 to TRBJ2-2; TRBD1, as called in the table, went unchecked against the DNA. TRBV21-1 is a pseudogene segment. This CDR3 is 16 amino acids long. In DNA form, the CDR3 reads TGTGCCAGCAGCAAAGGCCAGGTCGCGAACACCGGGGAGCTGTTTTTT. This codes for CASSKGQVANTGELFF.

The chain links TRBV27 to TRBJ1-1; D gene ambiguous. CDR3 length equals 20 residues. V lost 5 bases to trimming and J lost 0 bases, with 28 bases between them. The germline gives CDR1 MNHEY, CDR2 SMNVEV (reference sequence). Written as DNA, the CDR3 is TGTGCCAGCAGTCGAATCCCGCCACGACGCCTTGGCGGAATGAACACTGAAGCTTTCTTT. Protein sequence: CASSRIPPRRLGGMNTEAFF.

This clone was counted a few times. The gene calls are TRBV11-2 and TRBJ2-7; TRBD1 is a possible D gene (5 bases). Germline lookup yields CDR1 SGHAT and CDR2 FQNNGV. Deletions cut 1 base from V and 2 bases from J, with 12 bases between. The CDR3 contains 15 residues. CDR3 sequence reads: CASSLVNTGPYEQYF. CDR3 coding DNA: TGTGCCAGCAGCTTAGTAAACACAGGACCCTACGAGCAGTACTTC.

The V gene is TRBV9, the J gene TRBJ1-2; D is possibly TRBD1 (6 bases). Germline lookup yields CDR1 SGDLS and CDR2 YYNGEE. Trimming left V 0 bases short and J 4 bases short, with 10 bases between. This CDR3 has 14 residues. CDR3 in DNA: TGTGCCAGCAGCGTAGACTGGACAGCCTATGGCTACACCTTC. It codes for CASSVDWTAYGYTF.

This rearrangement joins TRBV7-2 to TRBJ2-7; no reliable D call. Germline CDR1 reads SGHTA; CDR2 reads FQGNSA. Trimming stripped 1 base from V and 2 bases from J, with 12 bases between. The CDR3 spans 15 residues. CDR3 loop: CASSLGATPTYEQYF. The CDR3 DNA follows: TGTGCCAGCAGCTTAGGGGCCACACCTACCTACGAGCAGTACTTC.

This clone has a count of ten or more. The chain carries TRBV7-9 and TRBJ1-3; 9 bases align to TRBD1. Per germline, CDR1 SEHNR and CDR2 FQNEAQ (reference sequence). The trim removed 5 bases at V and 4 bases at J, leaving 9 bases unmatched. The CDR3 loop spans 16 amino acids. CDR3 region: CASSVGDRVGGNTIYF. The CDR3 bases are TGTGCCAGCAGCGTCGGGGACAGGGTAGGAGGAAACACCATATATTTT.

This clone was picked up a small number of times. Other DNA sequences in the sample encode the same CDR3. The chain has TRBV7-9 and TRBJ1-2; D is perhaps TRBD1 (5 bases). Germline V gene lookup returns CDR1 SEHNR and CDR2 FQNEAQ (reference sequence). The CDR3 contains 14 residues. With 3 bases removed from V and 4 bases from J, the gap between germline ends came to 12 bases. The CDR3 DNA reads as TGTGCCAGCAGCTTGGGGCAGGGCGTCTATGGCTACACCTTC. Its protein is CASSLGQGVYGYTF.

CDR3: CASSVPGLAGGTGELFF. Here the CDR3 DNA reads TGCGCCAGCAGCGTACCGGGACTAGCGGGGGGCACCGGGGAGCTGTTTTTT. The chain recombines TRBV5-1 with TRBJ2-2; 15 bases line up with TRBD2. CDR3 length: 17 amino acids. The germline CDR1 and CDR2 sequences are SGHRS and YFSETQ. V shed 4 bases and J 4 bases; nucleotides not matched to a gene: 5. Full variable domain (remainder filled in from reference TRBV5-1 and TRBJ2-2): KAGVTQTPRYLIKTRGQQVTLSCSPISGHRSVSWYQQTPGQGLQFLFEYFSETQRNKGNFPGRFSGRQFSNSRSEMNVSTLELGDSALYLCASSVPGLAGGTGELFFGEGSRLTVL.

This clone was detected many times. V and J are TRBV7-2 and TRBJ1-1; TRBD1 matches at 7 bases. This CDR3 spans 13 amino acids. The trim removed 4 bases at V and 10 bases at J, leaving 9 bases unmatched. Germline V gene lookup returns CDR1 SGHTA and CDR2 FQGNSA. CDR3 protein: CASSSTDRASAFF. The CDR3 DNA reads TGTGCCAGCAGCTCTACTGACAGGGCGTCAGCTTTCTTT.

The chain joins TRBV19 to TRBJ2-6; D is perhaps TRBD1 (6 bases). The CDR3 length is 17 residues. Germline V gives CDR1 LNHDA, CDR2 SQIVND (reference sequence). V was clipped by 8 bases and J by 0 bases, with 17 bases between them. The DNA of the CDR3 is TGTGCCAGTTCTCCGGGACACGAGAGCTCTGGGGCCAACGTCCTGACTTTC. Its protein product is CASSPGHESSGANVLTF.

The gene calls are TRBV5-1 and TRBJ2-2; 9 bases map to TRBD1. Germline V gene data show CDR1 as SGHRS and CDR2 as YFSETQ. The CDR3 contains 15 residues. J lost 4 bases, V lost 3 bases, and 4 bases had no gene match. As DNA, the CDR3 is TGCGCCAGCAGCTGGGACAGGGTCGCCACCGGGGAGCTGTTTTTT. Translation gives CASSWDRVATGELFF.

The V call is TRBV18, the J call TRBJ2-7, with D possibly TRBD2 on 5 matching bases. V shed 8 bases and J shed 5 bases, with 10 bases lying between them. Looked up from germline, CDR1 is KGHSH and CDR2 is LQKENI. The CDR3 contains 11 residues. In DNA, the CDR3 is TGTGCCAGCCGAGAGGGAAACGAGCAGTACTTC. Protein product: CASREGNEQYF.

This clone was detected a few times. The V gene is TRBV7-2, the J gene TRBJ2-2, with D possibly being TRBD2 (7 bases). Germline V gives CDR1 SGHTA, CDR2 FQGNSA. CDR3 length: 16 residues. Trimming cost V 0 bases and J 2 bases, with 10 bases left between them. CDR3 sequence: CASSLAGGRNTGELFF. CDR3 in DNA: TGTGCCAGCAGCTTAGCGGGGGGGCGAAACACCGGGGAGCTGTTTTTT.

V gene TRBV14 combines with J gene TRBJ2-7; 8 nucleotides align to TRBD2. In germline, CDR1 is SGHDN, CDR2 FVKESK. The CDR3 sequence is 14 residues long. J was trimmed by 4 bases and V by 1 base; bases with no gene match: 3. CDR3 sequence: CASSQGLARYEQYF. The CDR3 nucleotides read TGTGCCAGCAGCCAAGGACTAGCGAGATACGAGCAGTACTTC.

CDR3 coding DNA: TGTGCCAGCAGCCCTGACAGGGGGCCGGTCAAAAACATTCAGTACTTC. Its protein product is CASSPDRGPVKNIQYF. The rearrangement links TRBV27 to TRBJ2-4; 10 bases agree with TRBD1. The ends lost 6 bases at V and 3 bases at J; junction bases unmatched: 8. The CDR3 has 16 residues. In germline, CDR1 is MNHEY, CDR2 SMNVEV (reference sequence).

In its sample, this clone was seen once. The chain has TRBV11-2 and TRBJ1-1; 9 nucleotides match TRBD1. Per germline, CDR1 SGHAT and CDR2 FQNNGV. After removal of 1 base from V and 6 bases from J, the junction contained 9 bases not matched to a gene. There are 16 residues in the CDR3. CDR3 DNA sequence: TGTGCCAGCAGCTTAGGAACCGGGACAGGGAGACCTGAAGCTTTCTTT. This encodes CASSLGTGTGRPEAFF.

The J gene is TRBJ1-2, the V gene TRBV7-9; D is unresolved. CDR1 SEHNR and CDR2 FQNEAQ come from the germline V gene (reference sequence). There are 15 residues in the CDR3. Trimming left V 3 bases short and J 2 bases short, with 13 bases between. As DNA, the CDR3 is TGTGCCAGCAGCTTCCCGCCGTGGCTCAACTATGGCTACACCTTC. It specifies CASSFPPWLNYGYTF.

The chain recombines TRBV11-3 with TRBJ2-5; the D gene is possibly TRBD2 (6 bases). The CDR3 length is 15 residues. In germline, CDR1 is SGHNT, CDR2 YENEEA. V was clipped by 1 base and J by 5 bases, with 14 bases between them. The CDR3 protein is CASSLGSLAEETQYF. CDR3 nucleotide sequence: TGTGCCAGCAGCTTAGGTTCACTAGCCGAGGAGACCCAGTACTTC.

V is TRBV5-1 and J is TRBJ2-5, with D possibly TRBD2 on 6 matching bases. Looked up from germline, CDR1 is SGHRS and CDR2 is YFSETQ. V gave up 3 bases and J gave up 1 base, with 10 bases separating them. The CDR3 covers 14 residues. This CDR3 is CASSSSSVQETQYF. The CDR3 DNA sequence: TGCGCCAGCAGCTCCTCTAGCGTCCAAGAGACCCAGTACTTC.

This chain connects TRBV9 to TRBJ1-4; the match to TRBD1 covers 8 bases. Per the germline V gene, CDR1 is SGDLS and CDR2 is YYNGEE. V dropped 4 bases and J dropped 6; count of bases not matched to a gene: 8. This CDR3 has 15 residues. DNA for the CDR3: TGTGCCAGCAGCCCTCGGACAGGGTTTGATGAAAAACTGTTTTTT. Its protein product is CASSPRTGFDEKLFF. Variable domain in full (rest from reference TRBV9 and TRBJ1-4): DSGVTQTPKHLITATGQRVTLRCSPRSGDLSVYWYQQSLDQGLQFLIQYYNGEERAKGNILERFSAQQFPDLHSELNLSSLELGDSALYFCASSPRTGFDEKLFFGSGTQLSVL.

The J gene is TRBJ1-5, the V gene TRBV19; 7 bases line up with TRBD1. The V gene's germline CDR1 is LNHDA and CDR2 SQIVND (reference sequence). Trimming removed 6 bases from V and 7 bases from J; junction bases left unmatched: 6. The CDR3 is 13 residues long. The CDR3 region is CASSQDRDQPQHF. The DNA of the CDR3 is TGTGCCAGTAGCCAAGACAGGGACCAGCCCCAGCATTTT.

This clone was counted ten times or more. V and J are TRBV9 and TRBJ1-6; unclear D gene. Looked up from germline, CDR1 is SGDLS and CDR2 is YYNGEE. V was shortened by 0 bases and J by 10 bases, with 11 bases between the two germline ends. The CDR3 contains 14 residues. The CDR3 coding sequence is TGTGCCAGCAGCGTAGACCGGGGAGGATCACCCCTCCACTTT. Its translation is CASSVDRGGSPLHF.

This clone appeared a single time. The J gene is TRBJ1-1, the V gene TRBV10-3; D possibly corresponds to TRBD1 (6 bases). The CDR3 spans 14 residues. The germline V gene encodes CDR1 ENHRY and CDR2 SYGVKD. Trimming removed 6 bases from V and 1 base from J, with 12 bases in between. The CDR3 sequence is CAIRSGTTNTEAFF. CDR3 nucleotides: TGTGCCATCAGGAGTGGGACAACGAACACTGAAGCTTTCTTT.

The chain has TRBV3-1 (or the pseudogene TRBV3-2) and TRBJ2-3; no firm D call. The CDR3 sequence is 13 residues long. The germline V gene encodes CDR1 LGHDT and CDR2 YNNKEL (reference sequence). The V end lost 8 bases, the J end lost 0 bases, and 9 bases lay between the germline ends. Here the CDR3 reads CASEASSTDTQYF. The DNA for the CDR3 is TGTGCCAGCGAAGCGTCTAGCACAGATACGCAGTATTTT.

This chain joins TRBV30 and TRBJ2-1; D may be TRBD1 (5 bases). CDR3 length equals 15 residues. Germline V lookup: CDR1 GTSNPN, CDR2 SVGIG (reference sequence). With 4 bases removed from V and 4 bases from J, the gap between germline ends came to 17 bases. The CDR3 bases are TGTGCCTGGAAGGCAGGGCTGCTGCTTTACAATGAGCAGTTCTTC. This gives the protein CAWKAGLLLYNEQFF.

CDR3 sequence: CASRRPGRNTEAFF. Here the CDR3 DNA reads TGTGCCAGTAGAAGACCCGGGAGGAACACTGAAGCTTTCTTT. This chain joins TRBV19 and TRBJ1-1; D not certain. The germline V and J ends were trimmed by 6 bases and 1 base, with 12 bases remaining between them. The CDR3 sequence is 14 residues long. Germline CDR1 LNHDA, CDR2 SQIVND (reference sequence).

The chain joins TRBV5-4 to TRBJ1-4, with D maybe TRBD1 (5 bases). V was shortened by 7 bases and J by 8 bases, with 15 bases between the two germline ends. The CDR3 spans 13 residues. Germline CDR1 and CDR2: SGHNT and YYREEE (reference sequence). CDR3 amino acids: CASSDRGREKLFF. The CDR3 bases are TGTGCCAGCTCCGACCGGGGGAGAGAAAAACTGTTTTTT. The complete variable domain, with remaining parts taken from reference TRBV5-4 and TRBJ1-4, reads ETGVTQSPTHLIKTRGQQVTLRCSSQSGHNTVSWYQQALGQGPQFIFQYYREEENGRGNFPPRFSGLQFPNYSSELNVNALELDDSALYLCASSDRGREKLFFGSGTQLSVL.